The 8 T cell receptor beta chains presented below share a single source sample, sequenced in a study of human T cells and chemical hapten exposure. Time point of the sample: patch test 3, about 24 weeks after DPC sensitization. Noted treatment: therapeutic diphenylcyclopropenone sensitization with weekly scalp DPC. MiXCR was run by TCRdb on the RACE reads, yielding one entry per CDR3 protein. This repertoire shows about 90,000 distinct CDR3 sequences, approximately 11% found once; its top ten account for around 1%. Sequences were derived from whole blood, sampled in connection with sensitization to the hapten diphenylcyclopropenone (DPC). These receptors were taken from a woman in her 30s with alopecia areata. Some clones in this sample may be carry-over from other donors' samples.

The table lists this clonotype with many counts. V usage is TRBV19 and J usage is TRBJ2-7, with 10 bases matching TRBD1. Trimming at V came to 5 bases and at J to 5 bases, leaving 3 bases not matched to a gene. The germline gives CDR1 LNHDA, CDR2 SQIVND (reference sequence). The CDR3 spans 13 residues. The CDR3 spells CASSRDRGDEQYF. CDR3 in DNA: TGTGCCAGTAGTCGGGACAGGGGAGACGAGCAGTACTTC.

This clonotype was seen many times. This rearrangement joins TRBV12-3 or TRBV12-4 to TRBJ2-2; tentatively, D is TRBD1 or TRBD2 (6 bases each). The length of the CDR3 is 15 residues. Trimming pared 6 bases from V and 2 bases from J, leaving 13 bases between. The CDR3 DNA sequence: TGTGCCAGCAGCCCGGGGGCGGGCAACACCGGGGAGCTGTTTTTT. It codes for CASSPGAGNTGELFF.

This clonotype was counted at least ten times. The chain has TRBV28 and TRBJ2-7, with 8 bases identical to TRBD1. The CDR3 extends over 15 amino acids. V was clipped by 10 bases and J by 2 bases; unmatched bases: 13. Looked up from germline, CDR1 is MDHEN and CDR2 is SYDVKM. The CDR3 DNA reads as TGTGCCACCCTCCAGGCTAGACAGGGGACCTACGAGCAGTACTTC. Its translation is CATLQARQGTYEQYF.

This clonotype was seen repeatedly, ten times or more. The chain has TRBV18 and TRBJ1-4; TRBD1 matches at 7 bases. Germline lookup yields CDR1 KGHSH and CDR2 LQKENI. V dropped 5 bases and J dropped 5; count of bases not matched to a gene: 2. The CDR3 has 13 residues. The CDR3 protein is CASSGGQNEKLFF. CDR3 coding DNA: TGTGCCAGCTCAGGGGGACAGAATGAAAAACTGTTTTTT.

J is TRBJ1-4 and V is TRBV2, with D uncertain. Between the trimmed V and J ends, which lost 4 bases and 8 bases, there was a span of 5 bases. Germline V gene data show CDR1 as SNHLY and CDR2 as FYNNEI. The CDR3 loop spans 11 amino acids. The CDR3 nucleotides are TGTGCCAGCAGTGTAGGAGAAAAACTGTTTTTT. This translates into CASSVGEKLFF.

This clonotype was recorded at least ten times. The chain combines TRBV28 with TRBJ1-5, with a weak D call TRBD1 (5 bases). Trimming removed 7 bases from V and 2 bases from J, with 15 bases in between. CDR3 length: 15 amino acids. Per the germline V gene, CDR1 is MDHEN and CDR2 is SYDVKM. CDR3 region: CASTTASFGNQPQHF. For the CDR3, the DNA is TGTGCCAGCACGACAGCCTCCTTTGGCAATCAGCCCCAGCATTTT.

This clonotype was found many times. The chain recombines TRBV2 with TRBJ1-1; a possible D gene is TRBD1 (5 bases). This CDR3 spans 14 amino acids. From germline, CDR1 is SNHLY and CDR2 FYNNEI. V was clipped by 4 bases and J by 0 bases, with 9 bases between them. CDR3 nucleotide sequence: TGTGCCAGCAGTGCTGGGACCCTGAACACTGAAGCTTTCTTT. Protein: CASSAGTLNTEAFF.

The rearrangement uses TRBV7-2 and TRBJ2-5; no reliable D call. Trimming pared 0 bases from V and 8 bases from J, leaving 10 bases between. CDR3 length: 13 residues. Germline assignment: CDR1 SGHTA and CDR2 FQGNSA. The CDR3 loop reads CASSLAGAPTQYF. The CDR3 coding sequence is TGTGCCAGCAGCTTAGCAGGCGCGCCAACCCAGTACTTC.